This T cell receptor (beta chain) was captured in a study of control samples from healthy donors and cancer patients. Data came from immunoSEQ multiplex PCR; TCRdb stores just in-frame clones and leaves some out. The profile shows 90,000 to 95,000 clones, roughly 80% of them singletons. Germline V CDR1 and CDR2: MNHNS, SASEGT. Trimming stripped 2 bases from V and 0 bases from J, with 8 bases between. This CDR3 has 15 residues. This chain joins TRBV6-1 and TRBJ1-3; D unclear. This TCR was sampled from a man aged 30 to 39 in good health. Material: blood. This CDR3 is CASSEPGFSGNTIYF. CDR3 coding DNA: TGTGCCAGCAGTGAACCGGGATTCTCTGGAAACACCATATATTTT.